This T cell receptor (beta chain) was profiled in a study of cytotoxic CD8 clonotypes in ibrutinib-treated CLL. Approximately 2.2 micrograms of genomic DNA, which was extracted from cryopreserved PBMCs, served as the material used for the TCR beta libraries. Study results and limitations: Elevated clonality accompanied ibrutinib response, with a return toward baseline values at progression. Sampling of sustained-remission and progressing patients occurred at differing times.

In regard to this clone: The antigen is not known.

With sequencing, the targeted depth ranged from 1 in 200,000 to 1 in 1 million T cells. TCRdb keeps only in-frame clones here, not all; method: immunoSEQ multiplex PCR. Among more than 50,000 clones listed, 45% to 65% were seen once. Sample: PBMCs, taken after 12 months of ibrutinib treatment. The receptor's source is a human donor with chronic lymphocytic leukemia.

The CDR3 sequence is CASSSTDSYTEAFF. In DNA form, the CDR3 reads TGTGCCAGCAGCTCAACCGACAGTTACACTGAAGCTTTCTTT. This rearrangement joins TRBV7-9 to TRBJ1-1, with a tentative D call TRBD1 (5 bases). With 4 bases removed from V and 3 bases from J, the gap between germline ends came to 12 bases. The germline gives CDR1 SEHNR, CDR2 FQNEAQ (reference sequence). The CDR3 has 14 residues.